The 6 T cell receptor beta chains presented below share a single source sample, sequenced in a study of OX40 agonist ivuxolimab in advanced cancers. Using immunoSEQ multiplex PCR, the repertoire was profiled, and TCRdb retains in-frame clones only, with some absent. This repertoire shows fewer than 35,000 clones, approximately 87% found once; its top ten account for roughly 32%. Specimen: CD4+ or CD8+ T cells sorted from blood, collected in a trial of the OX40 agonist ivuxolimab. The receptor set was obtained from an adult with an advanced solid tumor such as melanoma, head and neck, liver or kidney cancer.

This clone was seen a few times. DNA for the CDR3: TGTGCCAGCAGTTTCGGCTCCGCTTCCTACAATGAGCAGTTCTTC. This codes for CASSFGSASYNEQFF. The rearrangement uses TRBV27 and TRBJ2-1; D unclear. There are 15 residues in the CDR3. Germline V gene lookup returns CDR1 MNHEY and CDR2 SMNVEV (reference sequence). Between the trimmed V and J ends, which lost 3 bases and 1 base, there was a span of 10 bases.

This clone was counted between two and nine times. DNA for the CDR3: TGCGCCAGCAGCGCCGGGATTAACCAGCCCCAGCATTTT. It is translated as CASSAGINQPQHF. This chain joins TRBV4-1 and TRBJ1-5; D is unresolved. The ends were cut back, 5 bases at V and 7 bases at J, with 12 bases in the middle. CDR1 and CDR2 (germline): MGHRA, YSYEKL. This CDR3 region has 13 residues.

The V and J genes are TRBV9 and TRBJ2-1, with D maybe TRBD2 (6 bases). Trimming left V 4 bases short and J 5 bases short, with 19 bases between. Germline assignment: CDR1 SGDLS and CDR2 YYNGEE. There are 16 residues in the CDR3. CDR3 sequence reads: CASSSQTRGTHNEQFF. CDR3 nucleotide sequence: TGTGCCAGCAGCTCCCAGACTAGAGGTACCCACAATGAGCAGTTCTTC. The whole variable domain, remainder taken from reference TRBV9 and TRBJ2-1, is DSGVTQTPKHLITATGQRVTLRCSPRSGDLSVYWYQQSLDQGLQFLIQYYNGEERAKGNILERFSAQQFPDLHSELNLSSLELGDSALYFCASSSQTRGTHNEQFFGPGTRLTVL.

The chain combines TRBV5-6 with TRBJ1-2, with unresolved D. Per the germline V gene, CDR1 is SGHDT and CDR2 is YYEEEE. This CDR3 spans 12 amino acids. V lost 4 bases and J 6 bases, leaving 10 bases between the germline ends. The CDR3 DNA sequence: TGTGCCAGCAGCCTACCCTTGAATGGCTACACCTTC. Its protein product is CASSLPLNGYTF. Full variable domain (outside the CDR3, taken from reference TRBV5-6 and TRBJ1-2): DAGVTQSPTHLIKTRGQQVTLRCSPKSGHDTVSWYQQALGQGPQFIFQYYEEEERQRGNFPDRFSGHQFPNYSSELNVNALLLGDSALYLCASSLPLNGYTFGSGTRLTVV.

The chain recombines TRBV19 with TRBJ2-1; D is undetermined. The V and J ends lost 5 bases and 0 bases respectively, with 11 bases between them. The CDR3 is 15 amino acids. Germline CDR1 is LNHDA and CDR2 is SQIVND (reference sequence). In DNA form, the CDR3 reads TGTGCCAGTAGTCAGGCAGGCAGCTCCTACAATGAGCAGTTCTTC. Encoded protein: CASSQAGSSYNEQFF.

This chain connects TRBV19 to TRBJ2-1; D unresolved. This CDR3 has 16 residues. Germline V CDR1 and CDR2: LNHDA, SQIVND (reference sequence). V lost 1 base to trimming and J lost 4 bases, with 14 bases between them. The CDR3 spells CASSIVVQTIYNEQFF. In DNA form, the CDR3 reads TGTGCCAGTAGTATAGTAGTACAGACGATATACAATGAGCAGTTCTTC. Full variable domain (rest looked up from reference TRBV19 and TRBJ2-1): DGGITQSPKYLFRKEGQNVTLSCEQNLNHDAMYWYRQDPGQGLRLIYYSQIVNDFQKGDIAEGYSVSREKKESFPLTVTSAQKNPTAFYLCASSIVVQTIYNEQFFGPGTRLTVL.